These T cell receptor beta chains were read from a single sample in a study of tissue T cells after allogeneic stem cell transplantation. Profiled with immunoSEQ multiplex PCR; TCRdb holds only in-frame clones, not every one. The sample lists more than 9,000 clones, 70% occurring once. Material: tissue from the right colon, obtained at autopsy. These receptors were obtained from a woman aged 18 to 55 with breast cancer. Both conserved end residues are part of each CDR3. D genes are given only for firm matches. Clone size appears in some rows only: once, few, many, or a class for an expanded clone.

d_call j_call clone_size cdr3_length v_call cdr3_nt cdr3_aa
. TRBJ2-2 . 15 TRBV9 TGTGCCAGCAGCCCCTCAGGCTATAACACCGGGGAGCTGTTTTTT CASSPSGYNTGELFF
TRBD1 TRBJ2-7 . 13 TRBV5-5 TGTGCCAGCAGCCCGACGGGACAGGGCGAGCAGTACTTC CASSPTGQGEQYF
. TRBJ2-7 few 13 TRBV6-5 TGTGCCAGCAGAAACGGTCAGCTCTACGAGCAGTACTTC CASRNGQLYEQYF
TRBD1 TRBJ1-2 . 14 TRBV6-4 TGTGCCAGCAGTGCGGAGGGACAGCGTGGAGGCTACACCTTC CASSAEGQRGGYTF
TRBD2 TRBJ2-3 . 14 TRBV5-1 TGCGCCGGGTCCTTAGCGGGAGGTGCAGATACGCAGTATTTT CAGSLAGGADTQYF
. TRBJ1-1 . 11 TRBV29-1 TGCAGCGTTGAACGGGGGCAGAGAGCTTTCTTT CSVERGQRAFF
TRBD1 TRBJ2-5 . 18 TRBV5-6 TGTGCCAGCAGCTTCGGGGCGAGGGACAGGGGCCGTGGGGAGACCCAGTACTTC CASSFGARDRGRGETQYF
. TRBJ2-5 . 13 TRBV5-1 TGCGCCAGCAGCTCCGGGCACCAAGAGACCCAGTACTTC CASSSGHQETQYF
TRBD2 TRBJ2-2 . 18 TRBV5-6 TGTGCCAGCAGCTTGGCCGGGACTAGCGGGAGGAATACCGGGGAGCTGTTTTTT CASSLAGTSGRNTGELFF
. TRBJ2-2 . 17 TRBV11-2 TGTGCCAGCAGCTTAGACAGGGAGACCCTGAACACCGGGGAGCTGTTTTTT CASSLDRETLNTGELFF
TRBD1 TRBJ2-2 . 15 TRBV11-2 TGTGCCAGCAGCCCGTCCCGGGACAGGACCGGGGAGCTGTTTTTT CASSPSRDRTGELFF
TRBD1 TRBJ1-2 . 11 TRBV29-1 TGCAGCGTACAGGGGGCGAATGGCTACACCTTC CSVQGANGYTF
TRBD2 TRBJ2-7 . 14 TRBV7-2 TGTGCCAGCAGCCCCCTAGCGGCTCCCTACGAGCAGTACTTC CASSPLAAPYEQYF
. TRBJ2-5 . 14 TRBV7-2 TGTGCCAGCAGCTTAAGCGTAGGACCAGAGACCCAGTACTTC CASSLSVGPETQYF
TRBD1 TRBJ1-2 . 17 TRBV19 TGTGCCAGTAGTATGATTCTAGGGGGGACAGCCCTCTATGGCTACACCTTC CASSMILGGTALYGYTF
. TRBJ2-7 once 13 TRBV2 TGTGCCAGCAGGGCGGGCCTTGTTTACGAGCAGTACTTC CASRAGLVYEQYF
TRBD1 TRBJ2-6 . 15 TRBV15 TGTGCCACCAGCAAGGACAGGTCTGGGGCCAACGTCCTGACTTTC CATSKDRSGANVLTF